These 5 T cell receptor beta chains share one sample of origin, sequenced in a study of early T cells in non-severe SARS-CoV-2 infection. In TCRdb, the 5' RACE reads were re-called with MiXCR into one record per CDR3 protein. Here the sample spans approximately 75,000 distinct CDR3 sequences, 3.5% to 6% being singletons. This sample comprised whole blood, obtained at baseline. The receptor set was obtained from an adult who was a healthcare worker with PCR-confirmed SARS-CoV-2 infection or an uninfected control (not recorded which). The donor label of this sample is uncertain.

This clonotype was counted between two and nine times. The rearrangement links TRBV14 to TRBJ1-4, with 9 positions matching TRBD1. CDR3 length equals 16 residues. Germline CDR1 reads SGHDN; CDR2 reads FVKESK. Unmatched junction bases numbered 8, after V lost 3 bases and J lost 6 bases. The CDR3 DNA follows: TGTGCCAGCAGCCAGGGACAGGGATGGCGCGATGAAAAACTGTTTTTT. It specifies CASSQGQGWRDEKLFF.

The J gene is TRBJ2-2, the V gene TRBV6-1, with D perhaps TRBD1 (6 bases). V was pared by 3 bases and J by 6 bases, with 8 bases between. The germline V gene encodes CDR1 MNHNS and CDR2 SASEGT. This CDR3 is built from 13 residues. The CDR3 DNA follows: TGTGCCAGCAGTGAGCAGGGGTCCGGGGAGCTGTTTTTT. Translating it yields CASSEQGSGELFF.

This clonotype has just a few counts. The junction does not match germline at one end; this may be a read error. This chain uses TRBV11-2 with TRBJ2-5; tentative D call: TRBD1 (5 bases). The CDR3 length is 11 residues. CDR1 is SGHAT and CDR2 is FQNNGV in the germline V gene. CDR3 DNA: TGTGCCAGCAGACCTCCAGGGTCCAGGACCTTC. It codes for CASRPPGSRTF.

This clonotype was seen repeatedly, ten times or more. The chain recombines TRBV7-2 with TRBJ2-6; unclear D gene. Germline CDR1 reads SGHTA; CDR2 reads FQGNSA. Trimming removed 4 bases at V and 4 bases at J, with 8 bases between. The CDR3 consists of 14 residues. The CDR3 here is CASSSPYGANVLTF. DNA for the CDR3: TGTGCCAGCAGCTCCCCGTACGGGGCCAACGTCCTGACTTTC.

This clonotype was observed a few times. The chain links TRBV6-1 to TRBJ2-5, with 12 nucleotides matching TRBD2. The ends lost 4 bases at V and 2 bases at J; junction bases unmatched: 14. Germline V lookup: CDR1 MNHNS, CDR2 SASEGT. The CDR3 covers 19 residues. DNA of the CDR3: TGTGCCAGCAGTGCTAGGGATATTAGGACTAGCGGGGTTCAAGAGACCCAGTACTTC. Translation: CASSARDIRTSGVQETQYF.